The subject of this entry is one T cell receptor beta chain. Its antigen is unknown. These data originate in a study of T cell responses to AZD1222 COVID-19 vaccine. Broader study findings: Only a handful of AZD1222 recipients were seropositive at baseline. It should be noted that donors were predominantly white British and more often female, and clonal diversity was possibly underestimated. Reportedly, close to half of spike-specific TCRs are directed against unmutated variant regions.

Combined were second doses at about 4 or about 12 weeks. Germline V gene data show CDR1 as SGHKS and CDR2 as YYEKEE (reference sequence). CDR3 size: 15 residues. J was trimmed by 2 bases and V by 4 bases; bases with no gene match: 8. Assay used: immunoSEQ multiplex PCR; TCRdb lists only in-frame clones, some missing. The repertoire has 90,000 to 100,000 clones, approximately 87% of them found once; the top ten carry roughly 12%. The chain joins TRBV5-5 to TRBJ1-1, with 7 bases matching TRBD1. The receptor was isolated from an adult who received the AZD1222 COVID-19 vaccine. The input for sequencing was peripheral blood, taken 28 days after the second AZD1222 dose. The DNA of the CDR3 is TGTGCCAGCAGCCTACCCAGGGGGGCAAACACTGAAGCTTTCTTT. This translates into CASSLPRGANTEAFF.